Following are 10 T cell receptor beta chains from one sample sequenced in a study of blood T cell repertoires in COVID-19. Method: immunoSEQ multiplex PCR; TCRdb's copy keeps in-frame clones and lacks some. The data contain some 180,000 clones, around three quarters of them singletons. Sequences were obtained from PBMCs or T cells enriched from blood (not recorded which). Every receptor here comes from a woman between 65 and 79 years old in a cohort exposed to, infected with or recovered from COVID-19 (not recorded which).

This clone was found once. The CDR3 loop is CASTPSGSTDTQYF. CDR3 nucleotide sequence: TGTGCCAGCACCCCTAGCGGTAGCACAGATACGCAGTATTTT. This sequence joins TRBV7-3 and TRBJ2-3, with 7 bases matching TRBD2. Germline trimming cut 7 bases from V and 0 bases from J; bases unmatched to any gene: 4. CDR3 length equals 14 residues. The germline V gene has CDR1 SGHTA and CDR2 FQGTGA.

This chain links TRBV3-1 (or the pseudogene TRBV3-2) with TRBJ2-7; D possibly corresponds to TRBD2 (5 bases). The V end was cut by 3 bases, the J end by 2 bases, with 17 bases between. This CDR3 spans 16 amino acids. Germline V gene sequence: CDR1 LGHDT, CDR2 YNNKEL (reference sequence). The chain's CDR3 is CASSHDRGDLTYEQYF. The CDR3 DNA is TGTGCCAGCAGCCACGACCGGGGTGATCTTACCTACGAGCAGTACTTC.

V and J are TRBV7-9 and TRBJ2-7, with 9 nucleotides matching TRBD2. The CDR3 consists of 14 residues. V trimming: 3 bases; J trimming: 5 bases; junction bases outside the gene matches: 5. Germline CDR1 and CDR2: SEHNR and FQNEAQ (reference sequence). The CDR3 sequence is CASSFELAGDEQYF. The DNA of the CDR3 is TGTGCCAGCAGCTTCGAACTAGCGGGCGACGAGCAGTACTTC.

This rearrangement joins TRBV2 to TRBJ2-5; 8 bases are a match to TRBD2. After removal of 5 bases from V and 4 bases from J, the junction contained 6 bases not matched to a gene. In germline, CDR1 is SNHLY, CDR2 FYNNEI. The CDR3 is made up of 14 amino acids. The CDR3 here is CASSLREEGETQYF. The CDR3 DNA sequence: TGTGCCAGCAGTCTGCGGGAGGAGGGAGAGACCCAGTACTTC.

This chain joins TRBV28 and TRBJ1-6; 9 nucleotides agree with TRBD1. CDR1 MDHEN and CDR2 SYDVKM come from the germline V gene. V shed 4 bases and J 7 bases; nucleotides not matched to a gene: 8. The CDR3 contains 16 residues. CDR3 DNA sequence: TGTGCCAGCAGTTCTCCGGGGACAGGGATCAATTCACCCCTCCACTTT. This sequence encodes CASSSPGTGINSPLHF.

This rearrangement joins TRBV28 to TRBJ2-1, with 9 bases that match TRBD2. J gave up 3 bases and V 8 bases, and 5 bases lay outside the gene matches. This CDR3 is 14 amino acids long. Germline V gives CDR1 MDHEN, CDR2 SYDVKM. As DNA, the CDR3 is TGTGCCAGCCAAGGACTAGCGAGCTACAATGAGCAGTTCTTC. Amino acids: CASQGLASYNEQFF. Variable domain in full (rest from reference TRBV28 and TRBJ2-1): DVKVTQSSRYLVKRTGEKVFLECVQDMDHENMFWYRQDPGLGLRLIYFSYDVKMKEKGDIPEGYSVSREKKERFSLILESASTNQTSMYLCASQGLASYNEQFFGPGTRLTVL.

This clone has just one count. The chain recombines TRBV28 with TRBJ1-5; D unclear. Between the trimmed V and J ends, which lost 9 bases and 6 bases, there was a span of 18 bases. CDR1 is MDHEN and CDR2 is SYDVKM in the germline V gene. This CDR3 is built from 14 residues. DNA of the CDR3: TGTGCCAGTCGTTTTCGAATGATCGGTCAGCCCCAGCATTTT. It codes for CASRFRMIGQPQHF.

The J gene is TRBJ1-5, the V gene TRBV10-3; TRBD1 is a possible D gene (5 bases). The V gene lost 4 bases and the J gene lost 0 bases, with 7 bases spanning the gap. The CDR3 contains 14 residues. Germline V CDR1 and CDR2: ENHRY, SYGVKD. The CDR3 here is CAISGDYSNQPQHF. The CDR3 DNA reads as TGTGCCATCAGTGGGGACTATAGCAATCAGCCCCAGCATTTT.

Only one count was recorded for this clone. The CDR3 region is CASMAGSNYGYTF. The CDR3 DNA is TGTGCCAGCATGGCAGGGTCGAACTATGGCTACACCTTC. The chain links TRBV28 to TRBJ1-2, with D possibly TRBD1 on 5 matching bases. Trimming took 7 bases from V and 2 from J, leaving 11 bases between them. CDR3 length equals 13 residues. Germline loops: CDR1 MDHEN, CDR2 SYDVKM.

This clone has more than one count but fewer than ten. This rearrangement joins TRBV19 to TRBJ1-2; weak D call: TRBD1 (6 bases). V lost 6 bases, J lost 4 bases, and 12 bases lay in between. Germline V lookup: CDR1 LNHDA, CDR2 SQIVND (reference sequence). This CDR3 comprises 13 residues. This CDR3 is CASSPDSLYGYTF. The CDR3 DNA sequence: TGTGCCAGTAGCCCGGACAGCCTCTATGGCTACACCTTC. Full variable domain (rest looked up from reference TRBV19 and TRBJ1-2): DGGITQSPKYLFRKEGQNVTLSCEQNLNHDAMYWYRQDPGQGLRLIYYSQIVNDFQKGDIAEGYSVSREKKESFPLTVTSAQKNPTAFYLCASSPDSLYGYTFGSGTRLTVV.